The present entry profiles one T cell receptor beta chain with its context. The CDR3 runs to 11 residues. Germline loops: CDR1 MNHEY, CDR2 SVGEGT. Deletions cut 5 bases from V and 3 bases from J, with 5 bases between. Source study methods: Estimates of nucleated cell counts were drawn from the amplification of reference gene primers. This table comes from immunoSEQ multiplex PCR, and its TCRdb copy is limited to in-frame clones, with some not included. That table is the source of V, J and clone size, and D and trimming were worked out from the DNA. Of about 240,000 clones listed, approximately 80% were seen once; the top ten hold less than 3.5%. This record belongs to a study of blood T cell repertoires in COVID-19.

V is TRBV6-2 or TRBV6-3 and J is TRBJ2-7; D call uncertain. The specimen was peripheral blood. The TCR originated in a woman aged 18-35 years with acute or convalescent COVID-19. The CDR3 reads CASSPDYEQYF. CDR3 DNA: TGTGCCAGCAGTCCAGACTACGAGCAGTACTTC.